These T cell receptor beta chains were read from a single sample in a study of blood T cell repertoires in COVID-19. Produced via immunoSEQ multiplex PCR; TCRdb's table is partial and in-frame only. The sample consists of approximately 190,000 clones, around four fifths of them appearing once. The sample was peripheral blood. These receptors originate from a man aged 25 to 45 with active or convalescent COVID-19. The CDR3 runs from the conserved cysteine through the conserved F or W. A D gene is named only where the DNA matches it firmly. Clone size, where shown, is once, few, many, or a class for clones that have expanded.

j_call d_call v_call clone_size cdr3_nt cdr3_aa
TRBJ1-1 - TRBV29-1 - TGCAGCGGGCAGGGCACTGAAGCTTTCTTT CSGQGTEAFF
TRBJ2-2 TRBD1 TRBV6-2/TRBV6-3 - TGTGCCAGCAGCAACCCGGGACAGGGTCACGGGGAGCTGTTTTTT CASSNPGQGHGELFF
TRBJ2-1 - TRBV10-3 few TGTGCCATCAGTGCGCCGTCGGGGGTACAGTTCTTC CAISAPSGVQFF
TRBJ2-1 TRBD1 TRBV13 - TGTGCCAGCAGCCCGGGACAGGGCCTTAGGCATGAGCAGTTCTTC CASSPGQGLRHEQFF
TRBJ1-4 - TRBV7-9 - TGTGCCAGCAGCTTACCATCCTCAGACACAACTAATGAAAAACTGTTTTTT CASSLPSSDTTNEKLFF
TRBJ2-1 - TRBV30 - TGTGCCTGTACTACGACAGGGAGGAATGAGCAGTTCTTC CACTTTGRNEQFF
TRBJ2-3 - TRBV7-2 - TGTGCCAGCAGCTTAGGGGGGCTCGCAGATACGCAGTATTTT CASSLGGLADTQYF
TRBJ1-4 - TRBV5-4 - TGTGCCAGCAGCGGTACAGCGGCAACTAATGAAAAACTGTTTTTT CASSGTAATNEKLFF
TRBJ2-2 - TRBV5-1 once TGCGCCAGCAGCCACGGAGGGGCCGGGGAGCTGTTTTTT CASSHGGAGELFF
TRBJ1-2 TRBD1 TRBV27 once TGTGCCAGCAGTCCGAGGGACAGTAAAGGCTACACCTTC CASSPRDSKGYTF
TRBJ1-1 - TRBV7-2 once TGTGCCAGCAGCTGGAATCGTTACAGGGCAGATGGGACTGAAGCTTTCTTT CASSWNRYRADGTEAFF
TRBJ2-2 - TRBV28 - TGTGCCAGCATAGGCCCGGGACACATTAACACCGGGGAGCTGTTTTTT CASIGPGHINTGELFF
TRBJ2-2 TRBD1 TRBV9 many TGTGCCAGCAGCGCCGGGACAGGGCACGACGGGGAGCTGTTTTTT CASSAGTGHDGELFF
TRBJ1-5 - TRBV6-5 - TGTGCCAGCCGGGGGGGCCTTCGGTCGGGTCAGCCCCAGCATTTT CASRGGLRSGQPQHF
TRBJ1-5 - TRBV5-1 - TGCGCCAGCAGCTTGGGAACAGGTAATCAGCCCCAGCATTTT CASSLGTGNQPQHF
TRBJ1-2 TRBD1 TRBV25-1 - TGTGCCAGCAGTGAATACGGGTCAGGGGGAGGCTACACCTTC CASSEYGSGGGYTF
TRBJ2-5 - TRBV11-3 - TGTGCCAGCAGCTTAGGGACTTCTGAGACCCAGTACTTC CASSLGTSETQYF
TRBJ1-4 - TRBV5-5 - TGTGCCAGCAGCCCCCGGGCAACTAATGAAAAACTGTTTTTT CASSPRATNEKLFF
TRBJ1-1 TRBD1 TRBV5-1 - TGCGCCAGCAGCTTCCTCTCTGACAGGGGATGGTCTGAAGCTTTCTTT CASSFLSDRGWSEAFF
TRBJ2-3 - TRBV15 - TGTGCCACAAGAAGGGGCGGCAGGGGCTTCGCGGATACGCAGTATTTT CATRRGGRGFADTQYF
TRBJ2-2 - TRBV7-2 - TGTGCCAGCAGCCCCTCAGCGGTCACCGGGGAGCTGTTTTTT CASSPSAVTGELFF
TRBJ2-3 - TRBV4-1 - TGCGCCAGCAGCCGAGACTCTAGCCCTAGCACAGATACGCAGTATTTT CASSRDSSPSTDTQYF
TRBJ1-1 - TRBV7-2 - TGTGCCAGCAGCTTACAGAGGAGCACTGAAGCTTTCTTT CASSLQRSTEAFF
TRBJ1-2 - TRBV6-5 - TGTGCCAGCAGTTACTCGGCATTACAAGGGGTATCCGACAAGACCTTC CASSYSALQGVSDKTF
TRBJ1-2 - TRBV30 - TGTGCCTGGAGTAGCGGGATGAGGGGCTACACCTTC CAWSSGMRGYTF
TRBJ1-1 TRBD1 TRBV19 - TGTGCCAGTAGTACCCAGACAGGGGGCAGAACGGCTTTCTTT CASSTQTGGRTAFF
TRBJ2-2 TRBD1 TRBV10-3 - TGTGCCATCATATTTGCGAAACGGGACAGGGGTAGGCCGAGCACCGGGGAGCTGTTTTTT CAIIFAKRDRGRPSTGELFF
TRBJ1-1 - TRBV28 - TGTGCCAGCAGTCCCTCGCCCATATGGGGGAGGGACACTGAAGCTTTCTTT CASSPSPIWGRDTEAFF
TRBJ2-7 - TRBV3-1/TRBV3-2 - TGTGCCAGCAGCCAACGACAAGGAGGATACGAGCAGTACTTC CASSQRQGGYEQYF
TRBJ1-1 - TRBV19 - TGTGCCAGTAGTATCGGGGAGGGATCTGAAGCTTTCTTT CASSIGEGSEAFF
TRBJ2-1 TRBD1 TRBV24-1 - TGTGCCACCAGTGATTTCAGGTTGGGACAGGGGGACAATGAGCAGTTCTTC CATSDFRLGQGDNEQFF
TRBJ2-3 TRBD2 TRBV29-1 - TGCAGCGTTACTAGCGACCTGGGCACAGATACGCAGTATTTT CSVTSDLGTDTQYF
TRBJ2-2 TRBD1 TRBV5-6 - TGTGCCAGCAGCATCCGGGACAGGGGGGTGTCCGGGGAGCTGTTTTTT CASSIRDRGVSGELFF
TRBJ2-7 TRBD2 TRBV6-5 - TGTGCCAGCAGTTCCCGTAGCAGCTCGGGGGGCTACGAGCAGTACTTC CASSSRSSSGGYEQYF
TRBJ1-2 TRBD1 TRBV7-2 - TGTGCCAGCAGCTTAGGGCAGGGGGTAAAATATGGCTACACCTTC CASSLGQGVKYGYTF